Shown below are 25 T cell receptor beta chains from a single sample sequenced in a study of blood T cell repertoires in COVID-19. Assay used: immunoSEQ multiplex PCR; TCRdb lists only in-frame clones, some missing. The sample gives approximately 290,000 clones, roughly 85% of which show up once; 3.5% to 4.5% is in the top ten. The sequencing input was PBMCs or T cells enriched from blood (not recorded which). The receptor set was obtained from a woman younger than 45 who had recovered from COVID-19.

The V call is TRBV30, the J call TRBJ1-1; no firm D call. CDR1 and CDR2 (germline): GTSNPN, SVGIG (reference sequence). This CDR3 comprises 14 residues. V lost 5 bases and J lost 0, with 13 bases in between. CDR3: CAWSPKNVNTEAFF. CDR3 bases: TGTGCCTGGTCCCCTAAAAATGTGAACACTGAAGCTTTCTTT.

In this sample, this clone turned up a few times. The chain has TRBV7-9 and TRBJ2-3; a weak D match, TRBD1 (6 bases). V lost 5 bases and J lost 5, with 20 bases in between. Germline values: CDR1 SEHNR, CDR2 FQNEAQ (reference sequence). The CDR3 sequence is 16 residues long. CDR3 sequence (DNA): TGTGCCAGCAGCCCCTTCGACAGGCGGGCCGGAGATACGCAGTATTTT. It codes for CASSPFDRRAGDTQYF. The whole variable domain, filled in from reference TRBV7-9 and TRBJ2-3, reads DTGVSQNPRHKITKRGQNVTFRCDPISEHNRLYWYRQTLGQGPEFLTYFQNEAQLEKSRLLSDRFSAERPKGSFSTLEIQRTEQGDSAMYLCASSPFDRRAGDTQYFGPGTRLTVL.

The V call is TRBV5-5, the J call TRBJ2-3, with 8 bases aligning to TRBD1. This CDR3 spans 15 amino acids. From germline, CDR1 is SGHKS and CDR2 YYEKEE (reference sequence). J was trimmed by 5 bases and V by 6 bases; bases with no gene match: 11. CDR3 protein: CASTRTGYDIDTQYF. In DNA form, the CDR3 reads TGTGCCAGCACACGGACAGGGTACGATATAGATACGCAGTATTTT.

The chain recombines TRBV4-1 with TRBJ1-4; TRBD1 is a possible D gene (6 bases). CDR3 length: 13 amino acids. Deletions cut 2 bases from V and 8 bases from J, with 9 bases between. Germline loops: CDR1 MGHRA, CDR2 YSYEKL. In DNA, the CDR3 is TGCGCCAGCAGCCAATGGACAGCCGAAAAACTGTTTTTT. Its translation is CASSQWTAEKLFF.

This clone has a single count. CDR3: CASSTRTGYEQYF. The CDR3 DNA reads TGCGCCAGCAGCACTCGGACAGGCTACGAGCAGTACTTC. This chain uses TRBV5-1 with TRBJ2-7; 7 bases map to TRBD1. V was pared by 4 bases and J by 3 bases, with 4 bases of the junction left unmatched. Germline V CDR1 and CDR2: SGHRS, YFSETQ. The CDR3 length is 13 residues.

The V gene is TRBV19, the J gene TRBJ1-5, with TRBD1 matching 12 bases. With 5 bases clipped from V and 6 bases from J, the junction kept 5 bases outside the gene matches. Germline CDR1 and CDR2: LNHDA and SQIVND (reference sequence). This CDR3 is built from 15 residues. CDR3 sequence: CASSSRDRGLQPQHF. The CDR3 DNA follows: TGTGCCAGTAGTTCCCGGGACAGGGGGCTTCAGCCCCAGCATTTT.

CDR3 bases: TGTGCCAGCAGCCCTGACAGAATGAACACTGAAGCTTTCTTT. Translating gives CASSPDRMNTEAFF. The chain combines TRBV14 with TRBJ1-1; possible D gene TRBD1, 5 bases. V was pared by 4 bases and J by 0 bases, with 9 bases between. The CDR3 totals 14 residues. Germline loops: CDR1 SGHDN, CDR2 FVKESK.

The gene calls are TRBV2 and TRBJ1-1; 11 nucleotides match TRBD1. Germline V CDR1 and CDR2: SNHLY, FYNNEI. This CDR3 is 15 amino acids long. The V segment lost 6 bases and the J segment 4 bases; nucleotides outside the gene matches: 7. As DNA, the CDR3 is TGTGCCAGCAGGAGGGCGGGACAGGGGGGCACTGAAGCTTTCTTT. Translating it yields CASRRAGQGGTEAFF.

The chain links TRBV6-1 to TRBJ1-5; D not resolved. The V gene's germline CDR1 is MNHNS and CDR2 SASEGT. V shed 2 bases and J shed 2 bases, with 10 bases lying between them. This CDR3 spans 15 amino acids. The CDR3 sequence is CASSEKEEGNQPQHF. CDR3 coding DNA: TGTGCCAGCAGTGAAAAGGAAGAGGGCAATCAGCCCCAGCATTTT.

The rearrangement uses TRBV6-5 and TRBJ2-7; a possible D gene is TRBD2 (7 bases). The CDR3 consists of 13 residues. V was pared by 6 bases and J by 1 base, with 10 bases between. Germline V CDR1 and CDR2: MNHEY, SVGAGI. The CDR3 sequence is CASRKGGSYEQYF. DNA for the CDR3: TGTGCCAGCAGAAAGGGGGGGTCCTACGAGCAGTACTTC.

In its sample, this clone was seen many times. The chain uses TRBV21-1 and TRBJ2-5; TRBD2, the D gene given by the table, was not confirmed from the DNA. TRBV21-1 counts as a pseudogene. This CDR3 has 14 amino acids. CDR3 sequence (DNA): TGTGCCAGCAGCAAAGCCAGCCGAGGAGAGACCCAGTACTTC. Its protein product is CASSKASRGETQYF.

For the CDR3, the DNA is TGTGCCAGCAGCTTGACAGGGGGACCCAAAAACATTCAGTACTTC. Its protein is CASSLTGGPKNIQYF. This sequence joins TRBV5-6 and TRBJ2-4; 8 nucleotides line up with TRBD1. The ends lost 1 base at V and 2 bases at J; junction bases unmatched: 2. CDR3 length: 15 residues. Germline CDR1 is SGHDT and CDR2 is YYEEEE.

V usage is TRBV11-3 and J usage is TRBJ2-1; tentatively, D is TRBD1 (8 bases). The CDR3 covers 14 residues. Deletions cut 4 bases from V and 9 bases from J, with 16 bases between. The germline CDR1 and CDR2 sequences are SGHNT and YENEEA. CDR3 DNA sequence: TGTGCCAGCAGCTCAAGACAGGGGAGGGGTGAGCAGTTCTTC. This encodes CASSSRQGRGEQFF.

J is TRBJ1-2 and V is TRBV5-4; 7 nucleotides line up with TRBD1. The CDR3 totals 15 residues. J lost 4 bases, V lost 5 bases, and 11 bases had no gene match. Germline V gene data show CDR1 as SGHNT and CDR2 as YYREEE (reference sequence). The CDR3 nucleotides are TGTGCCAGCAGTTTGAATACAGGGGTGGGCTATGGCTACACCTTC. Protein product: CASSLNTGVGYGYTF. The variable domain in full, with the rest retrieved from reference TRBV5-4 and TRBJ1-2, is ETGVTQSPTHLIKTRGQQVTLRCSSQSGHNTVSWYQQALGQGPQFIFQYYREEENGRGNFPPRFSGLQFPNYSSELNVNALELDDSALYLCASSLNTGVGYGYTFGSGTRLTVV.

This clone came up once. The same CDR3 arises from other DNA sequences in this sample as well. The V call is TRBV27, the J call TRBJ1-1, with 9 bases matching TRBD1. Germline V CDR1 and CDR2: MNHEY, SMNVEV (reference sequence). The J segment lost 1 base and the V segment lost 0 bases, leaving 0 bases of the junction unmatched. CDR3 size: 15 residues. CDR3 nucleotide sequence: TGTGCCAGCAGTTTATCGACAGGGGGGAACACTGAAGCTTTCTTT. Its translation: CASSLSTGGNTEAFF.

The chain combines TRBV28 with TRBJ2-5, with TRBD1 identical over 7 bases. Per germline, CDR1 MDHEN and CDR2 SYDVKM. J lost 2 bases, V lost 8 bases, and 5 bases had no gene match. CDR3 length: 13 amino acids. CDR3 nucleotides: TGTGCCAGCGTAACAGGGGATCAAGAGACCCAGTACTTC. This encodes CASVTGDQETQYF.

This clone was counted between two and nine times. This chain connects TRBV28 to TRBJ1-1; D gene unclear. The CDR3 length is 14 residues. V was shortened by 2 bases and J by 6 bases, with 13 bases between the two germline ends. Per the germline V gene, CDR1 is MDHEN and CDR2 is SYDVKM. CDR3 sequence reads: CASSLGVEYAEAFF. DNA of the CDR3: TGTGCCAGCAGTTTAGGAGTCGAGTACGCTGAAGCTTTCTTT.

The gene calls are TRBV28 and TRBJ1-5; the D gene is possibly TRBD1 (6 bases). The ends were cut back, 8 bases at V and 2 bases at J, with 19 bases in the middle. The CDR3 has 16 residues. The germline CDR1 and CDR2 sequences are MDHEN and SYDVKM. The CDR3 is CASSPGGPLGNQPQHF. The CDR3 DNA sequence: TGTGCCAGCTCCCCGGGGGGGCCTCTGGGCAATCAGCCCCAGCATTTT.

The chain links TRBV28 to TRBJ2-1, with 8 bases that match TRBD1. There are 15 residues in the CDR3. V lost 2 bases and J lost 7; bases outside the gene matches: 7. Per germline, CDR1 MDHEN and CDR2 SYDVKM. CDR3 residues: CASSLGTGYENEQFF. Here the CDR3 DNA reads TGTGCCAGCAGTTTAGGGACAGGTTATGAGAATGAGCAGTTCTTC.

This clone was recorded once. V usage is TRBV19 and J usage is TRBJ1-1; D might be TRBD1 (6 bases). CDR1 is LNHDA, CDR2 SQIVND, per germline (reference sequence). Trimming took off 4 bases at V and 8 bases at J, with 20 bases between the two ends. The CDR3 has 15 amino acids. In DNA form, the CDR3 reads TGTGCCAGTAGTACCCTCTCGAAATTCAGGGGAGAAGCTTTCTTT. It is translated as CASSTLSKFRGEAFF.

V is TRBV24-1 and J is TRBJ1-5, with D possibly TRBD1 on 5 matching bases. Trimming took off 5 bases at V and 7 bases at J, with 11 bases between the two ends. This CDR3 spans 13 amino acids. Germline loops: CDR1 KGHDR, CDR2 SFDVKD. The CDR3: CATSAGLKQPQHF. The CDR3 coding sequence is TGTGCCACCAGTGCAGGGCTAAAACAGCCCCAGCATTTT.

This clone was seen a handful of times. This chain uses TRBV28 with TRBJ2-1, with 8 bases aligning to TRBD2. The CDR3 spans 15 residues. Germline lookup yields CDR1 MDHEN and CDR2 SYDVKM. J gave up 0 bases and V 7 bases, and 5 bases lay outside the gene matches. As DNA, the CDR3 is TGTGCCAGCACAGCGGGAGCCCTCTCCTACAATGAGCAGTTCTTC. Translating gives CASTAGALSYNEQFF. The complete variable domain, with remaining parts taken from reference TRBV28 and TRBJ2-1, reads DVKVTQSSRYLVKRTGEKVFLECVQDMDHENMFWYRQDPGLGLRLIYFSYDVKMKEKGDIPEGYSVSREKKERFSLILESASTNQTSMYLCASTAGALSYNEQFFGPGTRLTVL.

The chain is built from TRBV3-1 (or the pseudogene TRBV3-2) and TRBJ1-2, with unresolved D. Germline CDR1 and CDR2: LGHDT and YNNKEL (reference sequence). V lost 4 bases and J lost 4, with 13 bases in between. The CDR3 sequence is 14 residues long. In DNA form, the CDR3 reads TGTGCCAGCAGCCCGCGTAGAGGGATCTATGGCTACACCTTC. Translation gives CASSPRRGIYGYTF.

This clone was seen more than once but under ten times. The chain links TRBV5-4 to TRBJ1-1; possibly TRBD1 for D (6 bases). V lost 4 bases and J 1 base, leaving 11 bases between the germline ends. This CDR3 is built from 14 residues. The V gene's germline CDR1 is SGHNT and CDR2 YYREEE (reference sequence). The CDR3 DNA reads as TGTGCCAGCAGCCTAGGGGGTTCGAACACTGAAGCTTTCTTT. Protein product: CASSLGGSNTEAFF.

CDR3 protein: CASSPPGLAGTGPLSYEQYF. CDR3 DNA sequence: TGTGCCAGCTCACCACCGGGACTAGCGGGGACGGGTCCCCTCTCCTACGAGCAGTACTTC. This chain connects TRBV18 to TRBJ2-7, with 13 bases lining up with TRBD2. J lost 0 bases, V lost 0 bases, and 11 bases had no gene match. Germline CDR1 KGHSH, CDR2 LQKENI. The CDR3 sequence is 20 residues long.